This T cell receptor (beta chain) appears in the sequencing data of a study of cytomegalovirus exposure and HLA in healthy donors. As to this clone: Its antigen is currently unknown.

The CDR3 extends over 15 amino acids. V lost 2 bases, J lost 4 bases, and 4 bases stayed unmatched. The germline V gene has CDR1 SGHTA and CDR2 FQGNSA. Regarding the study as a whole: At a 0.05 false discovery rate, a later analysis found around 15,000 TCR beta sequences to be associated with HLA alleles. Donors were assumed by presence/absence analyses to have roughly uniform sequencing depth.

As for the donors, each was a healthy bone marrow donor. PCR primers comprised 60 Vbeta and 13 Jbeta primers. Profiled with immunoSEQ multiplex PCR; TCRdb holds only in-frame clones, not every one. The table shows 100,000 to 150,000 clones, with about 83% occurring only once. This sequence originates from a man aged 25 to 45 in good health and CMV-seronegative. The rearrangement joins TRBV7-2 to TRBJ2-1, with 8 bases lining up with TRBD2. Specimen: PBMCs. As DNA, the CDR3 is TGTGCCAGCAGCTTAACGGGGGGGCCGTACAATGAGCAGTTCTTC. This gives the protein CASSLTGGPYNEQFF.